Relative to its sample, the clone carrying this T cell receptor (beta chain) is medium-sized (0.01 to 0.1%). Its antigen is not identified. Germline V lookup: CDR1 MNHNS, CDR2 SASEGT. With V trimmed by 2 bases and J by 6 bases, 7 bases remained unmatched. This CDR3 region has 16 residues. For 6 days at 37°C, the mixed lymphocyte reaction cells were kept in coculture. Clones were sequenced by immunoSEQ multiplex PCR, and TCRdb holds only the in-frame ones, with some missing. The sample has 9,700 or so clones, more than 35% seen once. The entry originates in a study of siplizumab effects on memory and regulatory T cells. Study as a whole: Paired mixed lymphocyte reactions used siplizumab at 0.8 to 1 ug/mL or no drug.

Study-wide points: Some alloreactive sequences were traceable to unstimulated CD4+ memory cells, and siplizumab significantly reduced them. Naive T cells seemed more diverse than memory cells and seemed major alloresponse contributors. Assignment to unstimulated subsets succeeded for only a minor fraction of the alloreactive clones.

This clonotype was obtained from a human donor in good health; the cells came from an allogeneic mixed lymphocyte reaction. V gene TRBV6-1 combines with J gene TRBJ1-5, with TRBD1 matching 10 bases. Sequencing was performed on CFSE-low (dividing) CD4+ T cells sorted from an allogeneic mixed lymphocyte reaction. Written as DNA, the CDR3 is TGTGCCAGCAGTGAATCGACAGGGGGCGGGGGTCAGCCCCAGCATTTT. It yields the protein CASSESTGGGGQPQHF.